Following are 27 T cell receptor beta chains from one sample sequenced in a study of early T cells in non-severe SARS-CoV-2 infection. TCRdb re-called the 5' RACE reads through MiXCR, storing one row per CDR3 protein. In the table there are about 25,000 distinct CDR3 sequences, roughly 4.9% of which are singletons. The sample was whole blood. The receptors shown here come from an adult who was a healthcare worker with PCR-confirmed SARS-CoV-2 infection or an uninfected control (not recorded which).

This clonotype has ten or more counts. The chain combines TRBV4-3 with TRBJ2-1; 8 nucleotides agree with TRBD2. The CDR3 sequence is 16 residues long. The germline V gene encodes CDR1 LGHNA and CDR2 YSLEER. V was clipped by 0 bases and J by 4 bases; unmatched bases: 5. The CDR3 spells CASSQEPRGRYNEQFF. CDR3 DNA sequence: TGCGCCAGCAGCCAAGAACCGCGCGGGAGGTACAATGAGCAGTTCTTC.

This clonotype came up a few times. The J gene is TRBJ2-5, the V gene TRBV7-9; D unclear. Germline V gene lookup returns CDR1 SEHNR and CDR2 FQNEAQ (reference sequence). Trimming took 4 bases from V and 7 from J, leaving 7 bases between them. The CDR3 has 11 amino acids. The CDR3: CASSYPGTQYF. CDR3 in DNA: TGTGCCAGCAGCTACCCGGGGACCCAGTACTTC.

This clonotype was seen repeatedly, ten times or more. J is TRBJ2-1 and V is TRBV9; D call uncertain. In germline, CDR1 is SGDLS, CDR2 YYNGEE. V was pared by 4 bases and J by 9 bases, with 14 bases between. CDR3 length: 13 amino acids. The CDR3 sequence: CASSLQTVGEQFF. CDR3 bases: TGTGCCAGCAGCCTCCAGACTGTCGGTGAGCAGTTCTTC.

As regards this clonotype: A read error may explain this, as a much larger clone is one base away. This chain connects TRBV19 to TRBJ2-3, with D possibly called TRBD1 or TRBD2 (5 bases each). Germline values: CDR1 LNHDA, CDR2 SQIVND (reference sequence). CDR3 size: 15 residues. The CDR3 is CATHTGALSTDMQYF. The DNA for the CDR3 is TGTGCCACCCACACCGGGGCCTTGAGCACAGATATGCAGTATTTT.

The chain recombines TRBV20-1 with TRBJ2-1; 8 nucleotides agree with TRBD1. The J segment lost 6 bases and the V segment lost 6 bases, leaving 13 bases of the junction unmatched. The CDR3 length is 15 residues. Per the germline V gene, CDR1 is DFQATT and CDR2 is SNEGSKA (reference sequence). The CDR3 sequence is CSAQVPGQAANEQFF. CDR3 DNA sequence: TGCAGTGCCCAAGTCCCGGGACAGGCGGCCAATGAGCAGTTCTTC.

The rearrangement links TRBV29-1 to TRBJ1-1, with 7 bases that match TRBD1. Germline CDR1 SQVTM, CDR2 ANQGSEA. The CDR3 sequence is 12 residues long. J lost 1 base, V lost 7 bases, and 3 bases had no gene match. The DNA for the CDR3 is TGCAGCGCGGGGACAGCGAACACTGAAGCTTTCTTT. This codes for CSAGTANTEAFF.

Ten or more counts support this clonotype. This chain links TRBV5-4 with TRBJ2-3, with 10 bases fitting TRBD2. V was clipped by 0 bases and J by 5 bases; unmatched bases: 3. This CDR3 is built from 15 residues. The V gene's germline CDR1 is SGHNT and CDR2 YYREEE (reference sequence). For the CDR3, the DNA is TGTGCCAGCAGCTTGGAGATAGCGGGAGGAGATACGCAGTATTTT. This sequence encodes CASSLEIAGGDTQYF.

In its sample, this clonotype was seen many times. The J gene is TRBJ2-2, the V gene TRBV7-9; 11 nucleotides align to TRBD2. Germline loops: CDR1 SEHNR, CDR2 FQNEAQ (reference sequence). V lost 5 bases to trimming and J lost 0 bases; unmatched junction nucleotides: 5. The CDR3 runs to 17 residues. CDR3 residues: CASSPRTSGPNTGELFF. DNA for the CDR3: TGTGCCAGCAGCCCTAGGACTAGCGGGCCGAACACCGGGGAGCTGTTTTTT.

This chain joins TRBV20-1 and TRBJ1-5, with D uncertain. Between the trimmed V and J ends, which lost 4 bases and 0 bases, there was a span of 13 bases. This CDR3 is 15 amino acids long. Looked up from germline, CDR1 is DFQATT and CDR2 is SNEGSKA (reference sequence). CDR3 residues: CSAIAGGYSNQPQHF. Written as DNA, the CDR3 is TGCAGTGCTATAGCAGGAGGTTATAGCAATCAGCCCCAGCATTTT.

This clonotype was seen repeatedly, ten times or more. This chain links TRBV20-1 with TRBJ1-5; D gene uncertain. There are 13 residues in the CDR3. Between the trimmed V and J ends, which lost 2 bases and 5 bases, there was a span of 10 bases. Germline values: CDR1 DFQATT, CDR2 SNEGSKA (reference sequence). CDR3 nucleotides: TGCAGTGCTAGAAAGGAACAAGATCAGCCCCAGCATTTT. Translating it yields CSARKEQDQPQHF.

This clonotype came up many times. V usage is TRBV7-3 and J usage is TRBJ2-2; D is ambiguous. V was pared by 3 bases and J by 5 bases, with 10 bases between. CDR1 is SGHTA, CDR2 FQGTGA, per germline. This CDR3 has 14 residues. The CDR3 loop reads CASSLAHPTGELFF. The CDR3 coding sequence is TGTGCCAGCAGCTTGGCCCACCCTACCGGGGAGCTGTTTTTT. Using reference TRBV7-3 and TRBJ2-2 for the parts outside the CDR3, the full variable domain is GAGVSQTPSNKVTEKGKYVELRCDPISGHTALYWYRQSLGQGPEFLIYFQGTGAADDSGLPNDRFFAVRPEGSVSTLKIQRTERGDSAVYLCASSLAHPTGELFFGEGSRLTVL.

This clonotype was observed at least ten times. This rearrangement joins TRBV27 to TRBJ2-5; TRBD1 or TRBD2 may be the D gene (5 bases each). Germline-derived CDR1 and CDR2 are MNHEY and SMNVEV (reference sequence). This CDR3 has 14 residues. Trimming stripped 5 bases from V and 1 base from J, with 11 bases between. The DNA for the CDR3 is TGTGCCAGCAGTCCTTTCGGGGCCCAAGAGACCCAGTACTTC. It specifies CASSPFGAQETQYF.

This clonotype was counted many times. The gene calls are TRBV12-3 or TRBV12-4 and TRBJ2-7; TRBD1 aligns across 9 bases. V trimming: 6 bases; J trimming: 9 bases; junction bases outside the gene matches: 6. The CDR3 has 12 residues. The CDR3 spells CASRPGTGLQYF. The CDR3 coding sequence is TGTGCCAGCAGACCCGGGACAGGGTTGCAGTACTTC.

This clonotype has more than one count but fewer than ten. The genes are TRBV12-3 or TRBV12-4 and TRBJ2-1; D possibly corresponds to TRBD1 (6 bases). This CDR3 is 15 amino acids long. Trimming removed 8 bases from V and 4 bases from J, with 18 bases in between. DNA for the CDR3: TGTGCCAGCGGCACGACCGGGACACTTTACAATGAGCAGTTCTTC. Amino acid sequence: CASGTTGTLYNEQFF.

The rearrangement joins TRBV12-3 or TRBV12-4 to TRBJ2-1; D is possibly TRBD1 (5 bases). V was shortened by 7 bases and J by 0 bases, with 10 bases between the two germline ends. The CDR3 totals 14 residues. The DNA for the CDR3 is TGTGCCAGCACCCTCAGGGTCTCCTACAATGAGCAGTTCTTC. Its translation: CASTLRVSYNEQFF.

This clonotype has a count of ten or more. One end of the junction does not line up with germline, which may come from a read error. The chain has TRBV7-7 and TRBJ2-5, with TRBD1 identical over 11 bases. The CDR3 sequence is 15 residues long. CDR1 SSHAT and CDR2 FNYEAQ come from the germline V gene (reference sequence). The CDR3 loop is CASSQWDRGQETQYF. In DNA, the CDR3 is TGTGCTAGCAGCCAATGGGACAGGGGGCAAGAGACCCAGTACTTC.

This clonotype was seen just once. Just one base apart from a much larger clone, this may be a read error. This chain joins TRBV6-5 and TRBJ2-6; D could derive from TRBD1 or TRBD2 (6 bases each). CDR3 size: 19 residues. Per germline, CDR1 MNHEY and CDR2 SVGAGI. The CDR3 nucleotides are TGTGCCAGCAGCTCGCTACCCGGGGGCTGGGGCTCTGGGACCAACGTCCTGACTTTC. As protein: CASSSLPGGWGSGTNVLTF.

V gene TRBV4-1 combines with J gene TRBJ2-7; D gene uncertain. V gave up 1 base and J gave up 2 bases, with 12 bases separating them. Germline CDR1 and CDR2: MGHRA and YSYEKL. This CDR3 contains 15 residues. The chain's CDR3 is CASSQGPLGTYEQYF. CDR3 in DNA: TGCGCCAGCAGCCAAGGGCCATTGGGGACCTACGAGCAGTACTTC.

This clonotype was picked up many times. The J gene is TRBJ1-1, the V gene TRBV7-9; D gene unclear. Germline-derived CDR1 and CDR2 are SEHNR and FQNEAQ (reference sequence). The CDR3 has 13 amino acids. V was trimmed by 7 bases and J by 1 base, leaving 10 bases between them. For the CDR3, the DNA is TGTGCCAGCACCAGGACGGCGAACACTGAAGCTTTCTTT. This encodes CASTRTANTEAFF.

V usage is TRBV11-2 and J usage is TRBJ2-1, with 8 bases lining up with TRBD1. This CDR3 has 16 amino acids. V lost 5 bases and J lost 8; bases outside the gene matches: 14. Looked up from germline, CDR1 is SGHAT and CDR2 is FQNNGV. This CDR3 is CASSRKRTGLWDEQFF. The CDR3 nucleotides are TGTGCCAGCAGCCGAAAACGGACAGGGTTATGGGATGAGCAGTTCTTC. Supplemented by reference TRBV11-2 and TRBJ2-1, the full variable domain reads EAGVAQSPRYKIIEKRQSVAFWCNPISGHATLYWYQQILGQGPKLLIQFQNNGVVDDSQLPKDRFSAERLKGVDSTLKIQPAKLEDSAVYLCASSRKRTGLWDEQFFGPGTRLTVL.

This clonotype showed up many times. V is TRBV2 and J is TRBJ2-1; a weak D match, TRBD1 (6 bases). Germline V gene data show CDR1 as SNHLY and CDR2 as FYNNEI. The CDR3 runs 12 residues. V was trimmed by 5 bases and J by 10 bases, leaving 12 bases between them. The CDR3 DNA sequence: TGTGCCAGCAGTCTCAGGGGCAGCGAGCAGTTCTTC. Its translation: CASSLRGSEQFF.

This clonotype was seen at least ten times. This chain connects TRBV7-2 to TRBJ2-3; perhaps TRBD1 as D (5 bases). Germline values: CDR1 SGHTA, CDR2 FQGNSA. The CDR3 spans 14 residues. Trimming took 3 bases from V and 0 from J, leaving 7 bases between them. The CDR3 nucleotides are TGTGCCAGCAGCTTGACAGTTAGCACAGATACGCAGTATTTT. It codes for CASSLTVSTDTQYF.

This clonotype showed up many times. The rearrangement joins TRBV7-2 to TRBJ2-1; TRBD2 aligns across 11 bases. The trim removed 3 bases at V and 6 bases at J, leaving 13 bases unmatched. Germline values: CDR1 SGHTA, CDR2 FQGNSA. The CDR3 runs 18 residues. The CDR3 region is CASSFSPTSGTFINEQFF. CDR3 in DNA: TGTGCCAGCAGCTTTTCGCCGACTAGCGGGACTTTCATCAATGAGCAGTTCTTC.

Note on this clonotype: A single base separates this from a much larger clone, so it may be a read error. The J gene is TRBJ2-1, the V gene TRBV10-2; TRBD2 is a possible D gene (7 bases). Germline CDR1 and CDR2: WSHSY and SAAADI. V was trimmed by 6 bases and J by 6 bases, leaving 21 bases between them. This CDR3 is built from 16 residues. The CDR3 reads CASRDLLARGGNEQFF. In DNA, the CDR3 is TGCGCCAGCAGAGACCTGCTAGCGAGGGGGGGCAATGAGCAGTTCTTC.

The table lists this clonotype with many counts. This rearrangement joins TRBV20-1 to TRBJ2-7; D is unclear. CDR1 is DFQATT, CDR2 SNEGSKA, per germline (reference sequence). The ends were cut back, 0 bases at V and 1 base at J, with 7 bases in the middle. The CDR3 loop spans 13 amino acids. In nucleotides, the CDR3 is TGCAGTGCTAGAGACACGAGTTCCTACGAGCAGTACTTC. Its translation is CSARDTSSYEQYF.

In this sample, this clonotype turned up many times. The CDR3 nucleotides read TGTGCCAGCAGTTTCGGGCCGTCGCCCTACTATGGCTACACCTTC. It is translated as CASSFGPSPYYGYTF. The rearrangement links TRBV28 to TRBJ1-2; unclear D gene. Germline V gene lookup returns CDR1 MDHEN and CDR2 SYDVKM. The CDR3 covers 15 residues. V was shortened by 3 bases and J by 3 bases, with 14 bases between the two germline ends.

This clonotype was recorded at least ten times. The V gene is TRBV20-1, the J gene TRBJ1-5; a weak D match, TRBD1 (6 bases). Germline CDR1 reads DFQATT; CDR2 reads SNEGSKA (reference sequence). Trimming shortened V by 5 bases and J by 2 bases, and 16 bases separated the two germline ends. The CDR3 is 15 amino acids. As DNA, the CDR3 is TGCAGTGCTGTTCCAGGGGAGTTGGGCAATCAGCCCCAGCATTTT. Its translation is CSAVPGELGNQPQHF.